The present T cell receptor beta chain was sequenced within a study of CD8 T cells in Susac syndrome (dated by TCRdb to between 2018 and 2020). Broadly, across the study: The study used repertoire sequencing to test whether antigen drove CD8+ T cell activation and differentiation in Susac syndrome.

Peripheral blood CD8+ and CD4+ T cells from healthy donors, Susac syndrome patients and multiple sclerosis patients were profiled using high-throughput TCR beta sequencing. The healthy donors served as controls matched for age and sex. CD8+ TEMRA cells were enriched by FACS, while bulk CD8+ and CD4+ T cells were purified by magnetic negative isolation. Blood was collected in EDTA tubes and processed within 24 hours, with PBMCs isolated through density gradient centrifugation. PBMCs intended for TCR sequencing were frozen in liquid nitrogen and were later thawed in a 37 degrees C water bath. The sorted or isolated CD4+, CD8+ and CD8+ TEMRA cells reached a purity of at least 90%. Summary of the overall study and its limitations: The TCR sequencing and HLA analysis was acknowledged to have included a relatively small number of individuals.

RNA was extracted with the RNeasy kit and roughly 0.45 to 1 ug was reverse transcribed using random hexamers. The immunoSEQ multiplex PCR assay, covering 54 Vbeta and 13 Jbeta segments, was used to amplify TCR beta CDR3 regions. PCR amplification bias was corrected by using a synthetic template baseline for primer optimization and computational correction. As for how the authors treated the data: Reads were annotated to V, D and J genes per IMGT and analyzed with immunoSEQ Analyzer, keeping only productive sequences. Clonality was computed as one minus Shannon entropy normalized by log2 of the number of productive unique sequences. For each patient and control, public and private clones were evaluated within the 100 most prevalent clones. Clones were defined as Susac-specific when absent from the healthy and MS cohorts, from over a thousand published viral clones and from other ImmuneACCESS disease sequences. TCRdb handled the public reads itself, with Q25 trimming in fastp and clone calling in MiXCR, and kept productive beta chains. For every CDR3 protein sequence, its rows merge into one entry that carries the most common genes and DNA. V and J calls and clone size were set by TCRdb, not the authors. This sample lists about 190,000 distinct CDR3 sequences; under 95% were detected once. The top ten hold around 0.096% of the sample.

A note on this clonotype: Its antigen is currently not known. No much larger clone exists at a distance of one base, and base qualities are not known.

V lost 0 bases and J lost 4 bases; the stretch between them is 7 bases long. The CDR3, cysteine through phenylalanine, is 14 amino acids long. This entry keeps only the CDR3 DNA: 42 bases, framed from base 1. Based on the germline V gene, the CDR1 and CDR2 sequences are LGHNA and YNFKEQ. The sequence links TRBV4-2 to TRBJ1-3; the D gene assignment is ambiguous. The sequenced sample consisted of CD4+ T cells from PBMCs. The sequence was obtained from a human donor in good health. For the CDR3, the sequence is CASSQDVAGNTIYF. The nucleotides read TGTGCCAGCAGCCAAGATGTGGCGGGAAACACCATATATTTT.